The sequence of this T cell receptor beta chain was determined in a study of molecular identifiers for immune sequencing clone quantification (dated by TCRdb to 2017 to 2018). Background for the entire study: For a replicate experiment, RNA from 20,000 or 100,000 naive CD8 T cells was divided into five aliquots, and four of the five aliquots were sequenced. This methods study benchmarked molecular-identifier clustering-based TCR repertoire sequencing (MIDCIRS) and TCR RNA copy counting, using CD8 T cells to do so. The research as a whole found: When barcode sub-clustering was not used, chimeric consensus sequences inflated TCR diversity, with chimeras reaching as high as 47%. Clones above 20 RNA copies held over 99% of molecules in CMV-specific effector cells but under 1% in naive cells. Modeling gave about three recovered TCR RNA copies per cell versus 7.5 to 10 by digital PCR, implying roughly 28% capture efficiency. Spiked-in Jurkat TCR RNA (around eleven copies' worth), which is not part of the donor repertoire, was contained in the naive libraries. Spiked-in Jurkat TCR RNA equal to a single cell's worth was reported to be detectable even within 1,100,000 naive CD8 T cells. Highly expanded clone sizes could be underestimated if identical TCR molecules share a barcode.

Worth noting for this clonotype: The specificity of this receptor is unknown. A read error is possible here, since a much larger clone lies one base away.

The germline V gene provides CDR1 SNHLY and CDR2 FYNNEI. Including the terminal cysteine and phenylalanine, the CDR3 comprises 16 residues. Solely the CDR3 DNA is kept, with 48 bases framed from the first base. The germline V end is reduced by 4 bases and the J end by 1 base; junction bases left unmatched: 10. Libraries of naive CD8 T cells were built from anywhere between roughly 17,000 and 1,000,000 sorted cells, with 10%, 30% or 50% of the purified RNA used. On a BD FACSAria II, naive CD8 T cells were FACS-sorted as CD8+CD4-CCR7+CD45RA+ and collected into RLT Plus buffer. To test detection sensitivity, Jurkat RNA equivalent to more than 9 TCR copies was spiked into samples of roughly 18,000-1,100,000 naive CD8 T cells. CD8 T cells were enriched with RosetteSep CD8+ T Cell Enrichment Cocktail and Ficoll-Paque, followed by ACK red cell lysis. Library prep was done by PCR. TCRdb records Illumina HiSeq 4000 as the sequencer. Bulk TCR libraries were prepared as previously described, using TCR primers listed in Table S5. Purification of total RNA was performed with the Qiagen AllPrep DNA/RNA kit. Before analysis, reads from multiple sequencing runs of the same library were pooled. As for the authors' bioinformatics: Reads were retained only if their TCR constant sequence matched exactly, and those retained reads were trimmed to 150 nt and grouped according to their 12-nt molecular barcodes. Reads within each barcode group were sub-clustered using a 15% Levenshtein threshold, and quality-weighted consensus sequences were constructed for each RNA molecule. Non-functional sequences were removed, as were lower-count sequences one edit away from another. On the basis of fitting two negative binomial distributions, barcode sub-clusters with fewer than 20% of the maximum read count were discarded. TCRdb's own reprocessing of the public reads used fastp at Q25 and MiXCR and kept productive beta chains. Rows merge per CDR3 protein into single entries with the most common DNA and genes. The V and J calls here are based on TCRdb, not the publication. The sample table shows about 9,800 distinct CDR3 sequences, and roughly 21% are seen once. Jointly, the top ten make up about 1.3% of the sample.

Sequences were obtained from naive CD8+ T cells from blood, with Jurkat cell RNA spiked in. Interpreted using the paper, the cell subset or site label stands for: FACS-sorted CD8+CD4-CCR7+CD45RA+ naive T cells. The clonotype originates from a human donor in good health. Some libraries in this study had Jurkat cell RNA spiked in. The rearranged chain carries TRBV2 and TRBJ2-7; 7 bases in the junction line up with TRBD2. The CDR3: CASSGPQLAESYEQYF. In nucleotide form, the sequence is TGTGCCAGCAGTGGACCCCAGCTAGCGGAGTCCTACGAGCAGTACTTC.